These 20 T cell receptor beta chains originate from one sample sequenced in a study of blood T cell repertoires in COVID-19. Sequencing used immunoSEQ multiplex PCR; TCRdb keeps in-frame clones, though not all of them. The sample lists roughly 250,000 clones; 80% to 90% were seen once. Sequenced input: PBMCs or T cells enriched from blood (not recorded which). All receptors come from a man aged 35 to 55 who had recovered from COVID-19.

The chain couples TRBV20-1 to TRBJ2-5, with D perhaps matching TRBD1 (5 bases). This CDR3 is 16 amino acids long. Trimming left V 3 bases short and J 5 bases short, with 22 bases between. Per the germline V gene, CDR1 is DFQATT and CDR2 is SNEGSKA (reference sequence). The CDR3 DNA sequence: TGCAGTGCTAGTGTTGGACACCGGAGCCCGGGCGAGACCCAGTACTTC. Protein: CSASVGHRSPGETQYF.

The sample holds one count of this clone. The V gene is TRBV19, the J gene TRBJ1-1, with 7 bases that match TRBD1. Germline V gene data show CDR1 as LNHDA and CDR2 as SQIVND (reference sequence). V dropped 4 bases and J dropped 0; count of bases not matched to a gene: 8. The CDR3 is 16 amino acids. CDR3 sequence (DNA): TGTGCCAGTAGTAGGACAGGTTGGACCATGAACACTGAAGCTTTCTTT. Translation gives CASSRTGWTMNTEAFF.

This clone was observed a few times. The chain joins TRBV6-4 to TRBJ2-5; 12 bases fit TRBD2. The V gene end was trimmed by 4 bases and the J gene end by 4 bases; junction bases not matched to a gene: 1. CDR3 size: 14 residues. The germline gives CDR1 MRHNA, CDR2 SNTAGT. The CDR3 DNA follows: TGTGCCAGCAGTGCTAGCGGGGGGGCAGAGACCCAGTACTTC. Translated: CASSASGGAETQYF.

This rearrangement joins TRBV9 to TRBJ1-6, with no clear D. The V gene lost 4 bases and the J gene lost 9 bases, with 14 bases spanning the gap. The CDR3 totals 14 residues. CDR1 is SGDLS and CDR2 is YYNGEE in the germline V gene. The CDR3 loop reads CASSPGGVSSPLHF. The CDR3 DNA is TGTGCCAGCAGCCCCGGCGGGGTGTCTTCACCCCTCCACTTT.

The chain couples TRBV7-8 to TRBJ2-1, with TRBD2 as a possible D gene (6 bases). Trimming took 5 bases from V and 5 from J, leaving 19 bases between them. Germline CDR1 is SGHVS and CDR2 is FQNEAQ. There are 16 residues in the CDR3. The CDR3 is CASSLTGLGPNNEQFF. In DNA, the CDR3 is TGTGCCAGCAGCCTCACGGGACTGGGACCCAACAATGAGCAGTTCTTC.

This CDR3 reads CASGFPGQGGDTQYF. CDR3 DNA: TGTGCTAGTGGTTTCCCGGGACAGGGGGGGGATACGCAGTATTTT. This chain connects TRBV12-5 to TRBJ2-3; TRBD1 aligns across 11 bases. The CDR3 loop spans 15 amino acids. CDR1 is LGHNT, CDR2 FRNRAP, per germline. J lost 6 bases, V lost 3 bases, and 5 bases had no gene match.

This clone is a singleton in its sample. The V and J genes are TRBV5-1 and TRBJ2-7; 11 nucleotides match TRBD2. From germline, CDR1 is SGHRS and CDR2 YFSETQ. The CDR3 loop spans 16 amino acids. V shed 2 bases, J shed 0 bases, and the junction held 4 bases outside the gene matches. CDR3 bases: TGCGCCAGCAGCTTACAACTAGCGGGGGCCTCCTACGAGCAGTACTTC. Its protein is CASSLQLAGASYEQYF.

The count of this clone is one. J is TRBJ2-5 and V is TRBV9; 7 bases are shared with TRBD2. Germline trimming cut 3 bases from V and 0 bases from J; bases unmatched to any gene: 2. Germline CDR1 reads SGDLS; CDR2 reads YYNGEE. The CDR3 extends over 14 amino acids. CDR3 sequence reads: CASSETSYQETQYF. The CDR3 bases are TGTGCCAGCAGCGAGACTAGCTACCAAGAGACCCAGTACTTC.

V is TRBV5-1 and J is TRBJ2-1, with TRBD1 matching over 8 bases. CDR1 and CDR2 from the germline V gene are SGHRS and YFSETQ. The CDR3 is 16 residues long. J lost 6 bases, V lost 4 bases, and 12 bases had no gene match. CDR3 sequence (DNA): TGCGCCAGCAGCCGCAGCCCTTGGGACAGGTCCAATGAGCAGTTCTTC. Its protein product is CASSRSPWDRSNEQFF. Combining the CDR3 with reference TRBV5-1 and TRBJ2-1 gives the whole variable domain KAGVTQTPRYLIKTRGQQVTLSCSPISGHRSVSWYQQTPGQGLQFLFEYFSETQRNKGNFPGRFSGRQFSNSRSEMNVSTLELGDSALYLCASSRSPWDRSNEQFFGPGTRLTVL.

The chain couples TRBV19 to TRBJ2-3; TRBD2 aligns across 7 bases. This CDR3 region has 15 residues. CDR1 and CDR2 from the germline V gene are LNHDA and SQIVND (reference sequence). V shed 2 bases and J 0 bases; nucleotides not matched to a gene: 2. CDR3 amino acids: CASSIPAGSTDTQYF. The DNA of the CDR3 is TGTGCCAGTAGTATACCAGCGGGGAGCACAGATACGCAGTATTTT. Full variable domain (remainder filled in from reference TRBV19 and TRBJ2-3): DGGITQSPKYLFRKEGQNVTLSCEQNLNHDAMYWYRQDPGQGLRLIYYSQIVNDFQKGDIAEGYSVSREKKESFPLTVTSAQKNPTAFYLCASSIPAGSTDTQYFGPGTRLTVL.

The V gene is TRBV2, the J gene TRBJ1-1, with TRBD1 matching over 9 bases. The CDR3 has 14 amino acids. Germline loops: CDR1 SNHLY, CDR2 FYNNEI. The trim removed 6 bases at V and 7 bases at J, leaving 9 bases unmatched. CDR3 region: CASSPGTGSLEAFF. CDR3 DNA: TGTGCCAGCAGCCCAGGGACAGGGAGCCTTGAAGCTTTCTTT.

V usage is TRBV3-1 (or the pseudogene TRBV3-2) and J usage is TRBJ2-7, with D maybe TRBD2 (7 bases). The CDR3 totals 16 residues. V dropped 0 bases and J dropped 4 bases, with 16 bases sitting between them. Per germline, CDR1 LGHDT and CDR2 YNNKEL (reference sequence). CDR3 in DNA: TGTGCCAGCAGCCAAGATCCGTGGGGGGGCGTTTACGAGCAGTACTTC. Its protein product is CASSQDPWGGVYEQYF.

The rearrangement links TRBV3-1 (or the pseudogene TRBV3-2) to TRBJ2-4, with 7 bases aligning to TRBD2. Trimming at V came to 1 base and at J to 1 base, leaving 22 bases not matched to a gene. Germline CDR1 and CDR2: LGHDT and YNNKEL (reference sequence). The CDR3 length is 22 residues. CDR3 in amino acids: CASSQGGTLREGQGSAKNIQYF. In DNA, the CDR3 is TGTGCCAGCAGCCAAGGGGGTACCCTAAGGGAGGGGCAGGGATCGGCCAAAAACATTCAGTACTTC.

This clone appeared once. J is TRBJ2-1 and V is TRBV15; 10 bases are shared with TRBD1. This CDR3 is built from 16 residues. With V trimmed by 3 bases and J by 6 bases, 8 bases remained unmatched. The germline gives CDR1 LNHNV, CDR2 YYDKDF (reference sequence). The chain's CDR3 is CATSSLRQGARNEQFF. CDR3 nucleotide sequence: TGTGCCACCAGCAGTCTGAGACAGGGGGCCCGCAATGAGCAGTTCTTC. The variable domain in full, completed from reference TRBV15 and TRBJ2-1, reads DAMVIQNPRYQVTQFGKPVTLSCSQTLNHNVMYWYQQKSSQAPKLLFHYYDKDFNNEADTPDNFQSRRPNTSFCFLDIRSPGLGDTAMYLCATSSLRQGARNEQFFGPGTRLTVL.

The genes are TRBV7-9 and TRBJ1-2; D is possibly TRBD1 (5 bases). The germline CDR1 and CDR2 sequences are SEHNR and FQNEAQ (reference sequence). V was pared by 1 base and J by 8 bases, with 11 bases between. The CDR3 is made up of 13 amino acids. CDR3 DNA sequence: TGTGCCAGCAGCTTAGTGGTAGGGGTCGGCTACACCTTC. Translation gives CASSLVVGVGYTF.

CDR3 loop: CASRGQGDRLGNNEQFF. The DNA of the CDR3 is TGTGCCAGCAGGGGACAGGGCGACCGACTCGGAAACAATGAGCAGTTCTTC. The chain carries TRBV2 and TRBJ2-1, with 9 nucleotides matching TRBD1. J lost 5 bases, V lost 6 bases, and 14 bases had no gene match. Looked up from germline, CDR1 is SNHLY and CDR2 is FYNNEI. The CDR3 is 17 amino acids.

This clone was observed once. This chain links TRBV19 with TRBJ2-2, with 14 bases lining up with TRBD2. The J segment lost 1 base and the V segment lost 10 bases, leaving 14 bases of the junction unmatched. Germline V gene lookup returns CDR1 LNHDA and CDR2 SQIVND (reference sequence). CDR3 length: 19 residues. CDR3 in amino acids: CATTGTSGSSVWNTGELFF. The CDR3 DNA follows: TGTGCCACCACCGGGACTAGCGGGAGTAGTGTTTGGAACACCGGGGAGCTGTTTTTT.

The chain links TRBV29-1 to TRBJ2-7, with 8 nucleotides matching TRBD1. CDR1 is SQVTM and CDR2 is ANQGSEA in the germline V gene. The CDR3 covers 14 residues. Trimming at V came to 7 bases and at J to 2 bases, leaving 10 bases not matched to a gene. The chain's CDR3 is CSAGQDRVAYEQYF. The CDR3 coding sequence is TGCAGCGCTGGCCAGGACAGGGTTGCCTACGAGCAGTACTTC.

The CDR3 is CATSHDTSGRDTQYF. The CDR3 nucleotides read TGTGCCACCTCCCATGACACTAGCGGGAGGGATACGCAGTATTTT. J is TRBJ2-3 and V is TRBV15, with 12 bases matching TRBD2. Trimming took 8 bases from V and 6 from J; bases not matched to a gene: 9. Germline V gives CDR1 LNHNV, CDR2 YYDKDF (reference sequence). This CDR3 region has 15 residues.

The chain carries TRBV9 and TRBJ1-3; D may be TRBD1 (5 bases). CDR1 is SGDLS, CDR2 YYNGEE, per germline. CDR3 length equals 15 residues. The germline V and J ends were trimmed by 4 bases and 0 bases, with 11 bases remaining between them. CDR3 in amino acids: CASSNRQSSGNTIYF. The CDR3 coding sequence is TGTGCCAGCAGCAACCGACAGAGCTCTGGAAACACCATATATTTT.